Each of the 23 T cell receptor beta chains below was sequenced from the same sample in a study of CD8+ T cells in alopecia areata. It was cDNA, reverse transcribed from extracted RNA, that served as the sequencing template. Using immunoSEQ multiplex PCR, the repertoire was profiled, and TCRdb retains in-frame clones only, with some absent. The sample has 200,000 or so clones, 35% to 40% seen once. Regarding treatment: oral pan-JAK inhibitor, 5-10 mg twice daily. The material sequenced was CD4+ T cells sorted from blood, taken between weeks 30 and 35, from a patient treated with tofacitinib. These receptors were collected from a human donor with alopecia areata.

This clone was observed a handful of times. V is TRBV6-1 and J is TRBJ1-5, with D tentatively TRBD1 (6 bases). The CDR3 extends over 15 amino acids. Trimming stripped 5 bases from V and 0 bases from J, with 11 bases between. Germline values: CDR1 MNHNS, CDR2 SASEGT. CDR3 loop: CASSLDRNSNQPQHF. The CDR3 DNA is TGTGCCAGCAGTCTGGACAGAAATAGCAATCAGCCCCAGCATTTT.

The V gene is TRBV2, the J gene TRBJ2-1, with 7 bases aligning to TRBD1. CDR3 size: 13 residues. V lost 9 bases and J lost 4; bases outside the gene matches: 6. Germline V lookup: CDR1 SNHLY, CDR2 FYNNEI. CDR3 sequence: CASSGQKYNEQFF. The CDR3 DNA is TGTGCCAGTTCGGGACAGAAGTACAATGAGCAGTTCTTC.

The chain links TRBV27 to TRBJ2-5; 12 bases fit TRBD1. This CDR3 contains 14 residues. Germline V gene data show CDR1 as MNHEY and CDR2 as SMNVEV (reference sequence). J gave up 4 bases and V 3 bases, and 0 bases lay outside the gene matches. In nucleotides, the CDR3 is TGTGCCAGCAGTTTGGGACAGGGGGCAGAGACCCAGTACTTC. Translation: CASSLGQGAETQYF.

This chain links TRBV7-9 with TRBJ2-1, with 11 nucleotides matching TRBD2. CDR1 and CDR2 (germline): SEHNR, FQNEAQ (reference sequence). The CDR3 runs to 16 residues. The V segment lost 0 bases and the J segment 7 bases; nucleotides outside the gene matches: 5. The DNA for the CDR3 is TGTGCCAGCAGCTTAGCTAGCGGGAGGGCCCCTAATGAGCAGTTCTTC. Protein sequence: CASSLASGRAPNEQFF.

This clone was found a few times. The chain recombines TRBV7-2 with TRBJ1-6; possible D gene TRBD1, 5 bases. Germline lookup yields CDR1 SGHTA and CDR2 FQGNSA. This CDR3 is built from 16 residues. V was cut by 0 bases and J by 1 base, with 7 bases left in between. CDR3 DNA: TGTGCCAGCAGCTTAGCAGGGGAATCCTATAATTCACCCCTCCACTTT. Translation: CASSLAGESYNSPLHF.

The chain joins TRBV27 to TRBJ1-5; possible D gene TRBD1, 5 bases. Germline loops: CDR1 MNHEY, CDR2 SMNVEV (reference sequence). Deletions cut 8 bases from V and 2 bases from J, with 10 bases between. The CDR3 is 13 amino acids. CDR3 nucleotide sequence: TGTGCCAGCTCGGGGGTCGGCAATCAGCCCCAGCATTTT. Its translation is CASSGVGNQPQHF.

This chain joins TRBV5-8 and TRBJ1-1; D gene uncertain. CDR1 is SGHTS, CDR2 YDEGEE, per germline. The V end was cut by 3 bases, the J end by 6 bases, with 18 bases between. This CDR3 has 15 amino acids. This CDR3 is CASSSHTQARAEAFF. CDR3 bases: TGTGCCAGCAGCTCCCACACCCAAGCCCGAGCTGAAGCTTTCTTT.

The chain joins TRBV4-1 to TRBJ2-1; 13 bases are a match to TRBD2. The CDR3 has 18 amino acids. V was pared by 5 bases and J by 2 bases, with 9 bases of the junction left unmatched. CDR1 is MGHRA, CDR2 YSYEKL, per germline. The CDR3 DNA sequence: TGCGCCAGCAGCTCAGGGACTAGCGGGATCCTTGCCTACAATGAGCAGTTCTTC. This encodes CASSSGTSGILAYNEQFF.

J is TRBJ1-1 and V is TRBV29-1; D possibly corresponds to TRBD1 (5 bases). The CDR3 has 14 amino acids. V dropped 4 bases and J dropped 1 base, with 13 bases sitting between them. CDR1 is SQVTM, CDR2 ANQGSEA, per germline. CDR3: CSVGMGRSNTEAFF. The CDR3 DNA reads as TGCAGCGTTGGGATGGGACGGTCGAACACTGAAGCTTTCTTT.

The CDR3 reads CASSVDRSGGYTF. In nucleotides, the CDR3 is TGTGCCAGCAGCGTGGACCGATCTGGGGGCTACACCTTC. The J gene is TRBJ1-2, the V gene TRBV11-2; D is unresolved. The V end lost 5 bases, the J end lost 8 bases, and 15 bases lay between the germline ends. The CDR3 length is 13 residues. Germline loops: CDR1 SGHAT, CDR2 FQNNGV.

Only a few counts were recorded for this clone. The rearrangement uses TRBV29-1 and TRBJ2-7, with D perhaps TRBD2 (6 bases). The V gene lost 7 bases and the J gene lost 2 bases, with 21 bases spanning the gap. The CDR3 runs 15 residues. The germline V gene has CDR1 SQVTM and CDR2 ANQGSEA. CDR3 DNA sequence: TGCAGCGCCACAATAGCGGTGGACGGTGCCTACGAGCAGTACTTC. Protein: CSATIAVDGAYEQYF.

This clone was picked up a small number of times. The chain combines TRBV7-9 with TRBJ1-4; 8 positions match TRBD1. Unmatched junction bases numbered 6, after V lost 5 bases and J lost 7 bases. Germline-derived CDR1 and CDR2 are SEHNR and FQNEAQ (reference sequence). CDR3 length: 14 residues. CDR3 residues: CASSPTGVVEKLFF. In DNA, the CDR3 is TGTGCCAGCAGCCCGACAGGGGTGGTTGAAAAACTGTTTTTT. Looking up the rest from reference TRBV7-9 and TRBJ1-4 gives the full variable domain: DTGVSQNPRHKITKRGQNVTFRCDPISEHNRLYWYRQTLGQGPEFLTYFQNEAQLEKSRLLSDRFSAERPKGSFSTLEIQRTEQGDSAMYLCASSPTGVVEKLFFGSGTQLSVL.

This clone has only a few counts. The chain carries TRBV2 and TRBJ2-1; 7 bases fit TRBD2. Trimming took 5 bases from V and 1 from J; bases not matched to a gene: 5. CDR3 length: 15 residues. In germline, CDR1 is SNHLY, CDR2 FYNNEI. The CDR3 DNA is TGTGCCAGCAGTCCCGGACTAGGGTCCTACAATGAGCAGTTCTTC. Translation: CASSPGLGSYNEQFF.

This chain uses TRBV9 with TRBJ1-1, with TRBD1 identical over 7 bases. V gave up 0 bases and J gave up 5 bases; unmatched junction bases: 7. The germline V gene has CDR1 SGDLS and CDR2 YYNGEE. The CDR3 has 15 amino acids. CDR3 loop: CASSVGDRVGTEAFF. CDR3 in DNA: TGTGCCAGCAGCGTAGGTGACAGGGTAGGGACTGAAGCTTTCTTT.

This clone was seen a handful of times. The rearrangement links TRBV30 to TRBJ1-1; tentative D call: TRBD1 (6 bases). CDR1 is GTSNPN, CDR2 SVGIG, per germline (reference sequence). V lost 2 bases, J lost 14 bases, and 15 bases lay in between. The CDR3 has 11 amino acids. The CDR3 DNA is TGTGCCTGGAGTTTGGGGCAGGGGCGGTTCTTT. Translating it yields CAWSLGQGRFF.

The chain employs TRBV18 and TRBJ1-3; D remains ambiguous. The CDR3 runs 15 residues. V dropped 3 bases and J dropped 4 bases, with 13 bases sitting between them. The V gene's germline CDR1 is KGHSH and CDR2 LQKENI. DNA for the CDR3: TGTGCCAGCTCACCGCAGAAGGTGGGAGGAAACACCATATATTTT. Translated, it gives CASSPQKVGGNTIYF.

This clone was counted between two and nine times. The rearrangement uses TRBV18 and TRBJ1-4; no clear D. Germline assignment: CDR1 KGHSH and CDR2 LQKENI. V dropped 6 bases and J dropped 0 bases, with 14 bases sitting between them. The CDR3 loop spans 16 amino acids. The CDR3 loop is CASSVRKGSTNEKLFF. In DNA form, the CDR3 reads TGTGCCAGCTCCGTACGGAAGGGTTCAACTAATGAAAAACTGTTTTTT.

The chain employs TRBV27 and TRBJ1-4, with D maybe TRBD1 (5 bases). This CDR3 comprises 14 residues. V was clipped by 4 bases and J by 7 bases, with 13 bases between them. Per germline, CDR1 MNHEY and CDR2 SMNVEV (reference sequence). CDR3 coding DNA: TGTGCCAGCAGTTGGGGGGTTGGGCCTGAAAAACTGTTTTTT. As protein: CASSWGVGPEKLFF.

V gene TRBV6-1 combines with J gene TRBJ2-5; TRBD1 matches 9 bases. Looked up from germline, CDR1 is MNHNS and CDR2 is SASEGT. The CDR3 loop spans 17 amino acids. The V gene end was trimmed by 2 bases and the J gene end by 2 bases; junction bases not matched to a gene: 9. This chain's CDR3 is CASSEHGTGWPQETQYF. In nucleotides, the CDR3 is TGTGCCAGCAGTGAACATGGGACAGGGTGGCCGCAAGAGACCCAGTACTTC.

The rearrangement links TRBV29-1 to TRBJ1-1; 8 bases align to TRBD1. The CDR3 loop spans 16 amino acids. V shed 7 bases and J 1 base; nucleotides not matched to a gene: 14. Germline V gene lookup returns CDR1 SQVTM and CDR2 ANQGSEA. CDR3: CSAGGHIQGANTEAFF. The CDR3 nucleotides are TGCAGCGCTGGAGGGCATATCCAGGGGGCGAACACTGAAGCTTTCTTT.

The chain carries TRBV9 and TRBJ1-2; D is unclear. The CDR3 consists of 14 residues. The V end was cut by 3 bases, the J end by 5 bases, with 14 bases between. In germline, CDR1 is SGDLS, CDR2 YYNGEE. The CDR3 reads CASSGLEPWYGYTF. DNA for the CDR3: TGTGCCAGCAGCGGACTAGAGCCGTGGTATGGCTACACCTTC.

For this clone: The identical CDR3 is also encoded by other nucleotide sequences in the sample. The CDR3 nucleotides read TGTGCCAGCAGCTATTATCACGAGCAGTTCTTC. Amino acid sequence: CASSYYHEQFF. The genes are TRBV6-5 and TRBJ2-1; D gene uncertain. Trimming left V 6 bases short and J 10 bases short, with 10 bases between. CDR1 and CDR2 (germline): MNHEY, SVGAGI. This CDR3 spans 11 amino acids.

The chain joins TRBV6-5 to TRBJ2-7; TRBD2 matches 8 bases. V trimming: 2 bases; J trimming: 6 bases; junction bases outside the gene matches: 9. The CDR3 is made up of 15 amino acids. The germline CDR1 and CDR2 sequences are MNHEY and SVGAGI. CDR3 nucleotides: TGTGCCAGCAGTTACCCTTCAGCGGGAGTAGGCGAGCAGTACTTC. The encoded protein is CASSYPSAGVGEQYF.